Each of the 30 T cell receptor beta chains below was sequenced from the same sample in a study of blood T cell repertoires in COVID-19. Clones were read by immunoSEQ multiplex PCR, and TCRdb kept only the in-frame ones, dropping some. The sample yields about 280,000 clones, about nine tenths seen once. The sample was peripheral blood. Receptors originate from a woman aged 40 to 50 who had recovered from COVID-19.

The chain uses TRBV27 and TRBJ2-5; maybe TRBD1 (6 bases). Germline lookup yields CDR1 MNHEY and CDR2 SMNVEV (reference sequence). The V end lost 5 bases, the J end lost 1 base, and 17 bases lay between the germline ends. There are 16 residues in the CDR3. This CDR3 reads CASSPWTASAQETQYF. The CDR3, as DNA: TGTGCCAGCAGTCCCTGGACAGCATCGGCCCAAGAGACCCAGTACTTC.

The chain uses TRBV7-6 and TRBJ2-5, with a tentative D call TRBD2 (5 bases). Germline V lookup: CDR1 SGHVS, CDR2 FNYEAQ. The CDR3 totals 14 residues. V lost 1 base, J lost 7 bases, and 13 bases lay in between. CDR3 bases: TGTGCCAGCAGCTTAGAGGCCGACGCGGGGACCCAGTACTTC. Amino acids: CASSLEADAGTQYF.

CDR3 in amino acids: CASSKPPGQGANSPLHF. The CDR3 DNA is TGTGCCAGCAGTAAACCACCGGGACAGGGGGCGAATTCACCCCTCCACTTT. The gene calls are TRBV5-4 and TRBJ1-6; TRBD1 matches at 12 bases. V lost 5 bases to trimming and J lost 7 bases; unmatched junction nucleotides: 10. Germline loops: CDR1 SGHNT, CDR2 YYREEE (reference sequence). The CDR3 sequence is 17 residues long.

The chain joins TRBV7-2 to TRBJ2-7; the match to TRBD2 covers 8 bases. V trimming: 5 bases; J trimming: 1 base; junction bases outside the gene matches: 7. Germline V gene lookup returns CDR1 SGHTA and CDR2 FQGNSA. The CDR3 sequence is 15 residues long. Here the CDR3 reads CASSPGGPGSYEQYF. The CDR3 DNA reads TGTGCCAGCAGCCCGGGAGGGCCAGGGTCCTACGAGCAGTACTTC.

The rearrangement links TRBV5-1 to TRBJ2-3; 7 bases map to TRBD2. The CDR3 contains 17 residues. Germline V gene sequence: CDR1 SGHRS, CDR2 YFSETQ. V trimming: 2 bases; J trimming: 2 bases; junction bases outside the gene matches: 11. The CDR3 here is CASSFSSLAQITDTQYF. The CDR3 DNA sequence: TGCGCCAGCAGCTTCAGTTCACTAGCGCAAATCACAGATACGCAGTATTTT.

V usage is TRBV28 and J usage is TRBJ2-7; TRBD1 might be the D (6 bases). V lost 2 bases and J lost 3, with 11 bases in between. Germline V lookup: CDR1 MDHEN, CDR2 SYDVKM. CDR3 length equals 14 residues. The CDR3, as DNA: TGTGCCAGCAGTTTAACCGGGACACACTACGAGCAGTACTTC. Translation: CASSLTGTHYEQYF.

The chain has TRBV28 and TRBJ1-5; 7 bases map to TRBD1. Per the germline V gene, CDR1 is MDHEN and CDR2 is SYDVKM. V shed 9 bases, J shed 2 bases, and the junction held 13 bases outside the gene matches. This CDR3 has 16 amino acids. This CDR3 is CASEGAAILGNQPQHF. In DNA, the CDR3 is TGTGCCAGTGAGGGGGCCGCCATCTTAGGCAATCAGCCCCAGCATTTT.

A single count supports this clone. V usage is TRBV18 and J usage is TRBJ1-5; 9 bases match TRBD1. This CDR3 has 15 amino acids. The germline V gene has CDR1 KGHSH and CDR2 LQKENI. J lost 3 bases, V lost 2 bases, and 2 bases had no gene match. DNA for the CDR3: TGTGCCAGCTCACCATGGACAGGGGACAATCAGCCCCAGCATTTT. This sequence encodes CASSPWTGDNQPQHF.

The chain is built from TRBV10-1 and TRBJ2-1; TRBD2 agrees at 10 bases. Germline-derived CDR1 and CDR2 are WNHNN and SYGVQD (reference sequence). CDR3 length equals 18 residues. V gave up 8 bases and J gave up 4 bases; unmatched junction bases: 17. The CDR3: CASRGGCPSGSPYNEQFF. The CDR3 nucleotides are TGCGCCAGCCGGGGGGGGTGCCCTAGCGGGAGCCCTTACAATGAGCAGTTCTTC.

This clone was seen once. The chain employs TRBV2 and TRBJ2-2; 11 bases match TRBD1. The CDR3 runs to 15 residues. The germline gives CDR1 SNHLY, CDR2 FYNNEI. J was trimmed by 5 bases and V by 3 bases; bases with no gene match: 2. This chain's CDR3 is CASSDGQGATGELFF. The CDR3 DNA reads TGTGCCAGCAGTGATGGACAGGGGGCAACCGGGGAGCTGTTTTTT. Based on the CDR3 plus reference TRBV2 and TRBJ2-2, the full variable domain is EPEVTQTPSHQVTQMGQEVILRCVPISNHLYFYWYRQILGQKVEFLVSFYNNEISEKSEIFDDQFSVERPDGSNFTLKIRSTKLEDSAMYFCASSDGQGATGELFFGEGSRLTVL.

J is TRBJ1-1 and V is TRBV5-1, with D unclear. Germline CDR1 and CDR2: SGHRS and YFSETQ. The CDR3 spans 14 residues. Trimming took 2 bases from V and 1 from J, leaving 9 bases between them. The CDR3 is CASSFEGPNTEAFF. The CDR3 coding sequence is TGCGCCAGCAGCTTCGAGGGCCCGAACACTGAAGCTTTCTTT.

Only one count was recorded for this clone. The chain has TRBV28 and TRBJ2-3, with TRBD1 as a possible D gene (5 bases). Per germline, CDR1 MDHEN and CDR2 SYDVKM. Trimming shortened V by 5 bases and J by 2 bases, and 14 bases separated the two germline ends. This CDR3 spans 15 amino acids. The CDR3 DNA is TGTGCCAGCAGTCCAATGGGGCGGACCACAGATACGCAGTATTTT. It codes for CASSPMGRTTDTQYF.

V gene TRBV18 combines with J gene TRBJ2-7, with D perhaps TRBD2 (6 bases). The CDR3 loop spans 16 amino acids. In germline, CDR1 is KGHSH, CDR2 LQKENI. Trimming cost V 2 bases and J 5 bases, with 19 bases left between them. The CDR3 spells CASSPDLASSPHEQYF. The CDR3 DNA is TGTGCCAGCTCACCAGATCTAGCGTCTAGTCCCCACGAGCAGTACTTC.

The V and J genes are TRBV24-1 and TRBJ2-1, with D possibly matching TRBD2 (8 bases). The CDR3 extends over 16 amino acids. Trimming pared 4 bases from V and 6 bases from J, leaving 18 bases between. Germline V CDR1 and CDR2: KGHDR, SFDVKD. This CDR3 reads CATSDAGGQGGNEQFF. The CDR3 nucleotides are TGTGCCACCAGTGACGCGGGAGGCCAGGGGGGCAATGAGCAGTTCTTC.

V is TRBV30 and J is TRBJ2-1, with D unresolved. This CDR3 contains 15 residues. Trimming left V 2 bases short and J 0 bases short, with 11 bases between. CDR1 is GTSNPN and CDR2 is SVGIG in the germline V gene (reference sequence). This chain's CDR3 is CAWSSVVVSYNEQFF. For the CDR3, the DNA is TGTGCCTGGAGTTCGGTAGTAGTCTCCTACAATGAGCAGTTCTTC.

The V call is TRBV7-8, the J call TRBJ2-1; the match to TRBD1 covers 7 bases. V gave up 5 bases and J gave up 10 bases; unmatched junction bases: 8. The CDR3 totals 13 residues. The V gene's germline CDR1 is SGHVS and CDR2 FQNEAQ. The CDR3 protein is CASSNDRVGEQFF. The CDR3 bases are TGTGCCAGCAGCAATGACAGGGTAGGGGAGCAGTTCTTC.

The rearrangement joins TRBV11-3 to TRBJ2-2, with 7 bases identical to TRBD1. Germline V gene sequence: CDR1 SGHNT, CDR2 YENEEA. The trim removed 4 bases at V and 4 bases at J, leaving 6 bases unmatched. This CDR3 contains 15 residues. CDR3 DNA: TGTGCCAGCAGCTCCGGGACAGACGCCACCGGGGAGCTGTTTTTT. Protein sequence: CASSSGTDATGELFF.

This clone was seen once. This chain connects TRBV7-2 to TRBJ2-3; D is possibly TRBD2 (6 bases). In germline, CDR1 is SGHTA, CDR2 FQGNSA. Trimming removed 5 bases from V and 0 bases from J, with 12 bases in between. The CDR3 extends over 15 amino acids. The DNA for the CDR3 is TGTGCCAGCAGCCCTATAGCGGCTAGCACAGATACGCAGTATTTT. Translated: CASSPIAASTDTQYF.

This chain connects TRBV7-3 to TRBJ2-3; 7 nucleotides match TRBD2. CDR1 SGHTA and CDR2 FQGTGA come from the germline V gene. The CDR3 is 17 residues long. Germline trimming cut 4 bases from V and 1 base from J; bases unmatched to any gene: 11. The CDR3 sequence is CASSSTPAAGGTDTQYF. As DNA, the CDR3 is TGTGCCAGCAGCTCAACCCCGGCGGCGGGGGGCACAGATACGCAGTATTTT. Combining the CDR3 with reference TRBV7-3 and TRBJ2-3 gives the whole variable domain GAGVSQTPSNKVTEKGKYVELRCDPISGHTALYWYRQSLGQGPEFLIYFQGTGAADDSGLPNDRFFAVRPEGSVSTLKIQRTERGDSAVYLCASSSTPAAGGTDTQYFGPGTRLTVL.

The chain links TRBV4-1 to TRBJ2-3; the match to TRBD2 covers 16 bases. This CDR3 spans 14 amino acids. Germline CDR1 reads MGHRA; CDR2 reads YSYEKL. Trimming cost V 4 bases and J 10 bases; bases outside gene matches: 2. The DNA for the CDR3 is TGCGCCAGCAGCCCGGGGACTAGCGGGAGGGCGCAGTATTTT. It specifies CASSPGTSGRAQYF.

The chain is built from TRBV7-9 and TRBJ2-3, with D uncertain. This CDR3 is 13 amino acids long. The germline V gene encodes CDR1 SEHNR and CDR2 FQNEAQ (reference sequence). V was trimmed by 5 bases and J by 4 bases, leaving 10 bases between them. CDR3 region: CASSRSQSDTQYF. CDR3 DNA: TGTGCCAGCAGCCGCAGTCAGTCAGATACGCAGTATTTT.

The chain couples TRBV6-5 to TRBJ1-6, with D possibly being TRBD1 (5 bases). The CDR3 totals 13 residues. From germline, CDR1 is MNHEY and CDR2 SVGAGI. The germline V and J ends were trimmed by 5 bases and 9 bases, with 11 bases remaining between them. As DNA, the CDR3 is TGTGCCAGCAGTCCTCCCCAGGGTTCACCCCTCCACTTT. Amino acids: CASSPPQGSPLHF.

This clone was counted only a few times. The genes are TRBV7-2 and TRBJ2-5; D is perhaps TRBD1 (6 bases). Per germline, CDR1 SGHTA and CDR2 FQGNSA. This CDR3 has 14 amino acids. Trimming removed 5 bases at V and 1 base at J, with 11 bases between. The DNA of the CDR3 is TGTGCCAGCAGCCACGAGGGGGTCCAAGAGACCCAGTACTTC. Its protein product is CASSHEGVQETQYF.

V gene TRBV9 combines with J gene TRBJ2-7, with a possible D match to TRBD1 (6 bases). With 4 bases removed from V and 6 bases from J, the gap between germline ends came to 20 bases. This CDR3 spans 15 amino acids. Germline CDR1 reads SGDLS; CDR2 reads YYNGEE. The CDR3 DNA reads TGTGCCAGCAGCCCCCACCCGGACAGAAGGGGCGAGCAGTACTTC. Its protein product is CASSPHPDRRGEQYF. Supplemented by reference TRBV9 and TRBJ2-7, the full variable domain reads DSGVTQTPKHLITATGQRVTLRCSPRSGDLSVYWYQQSLDQGLQFLIQYYNGEERAKGNILERFSAQQFPDLHSELNLSSLELGDSALYFCASSPHPDRRGEQYFGPGTRLTVT.

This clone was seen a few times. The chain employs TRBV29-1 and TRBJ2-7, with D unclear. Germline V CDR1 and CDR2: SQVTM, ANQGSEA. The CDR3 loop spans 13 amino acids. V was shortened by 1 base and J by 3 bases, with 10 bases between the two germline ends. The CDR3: CSVEVPSRYEQYF. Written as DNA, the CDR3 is TGCAGCGTTGAAGTCCCAAGCCGCTACGAGCAGTACTTC.

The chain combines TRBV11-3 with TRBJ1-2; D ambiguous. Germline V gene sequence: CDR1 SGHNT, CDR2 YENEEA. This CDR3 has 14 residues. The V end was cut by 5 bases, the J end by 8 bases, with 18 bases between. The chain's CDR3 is CASSPRGESLGYTF. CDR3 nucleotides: TGTGCCAGCAGCCCCCGCGGGGAAAGTTTGGGCTACACCTTC.

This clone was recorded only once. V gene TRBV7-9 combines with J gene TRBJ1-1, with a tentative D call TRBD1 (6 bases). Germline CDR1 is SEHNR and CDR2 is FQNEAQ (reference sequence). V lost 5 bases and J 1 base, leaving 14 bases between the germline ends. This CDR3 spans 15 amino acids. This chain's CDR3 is CASSPDRSQNTEAFF. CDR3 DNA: TGTGCCAGCAGCCCCGACAGGAGTCAGAACACTGAAGCTTTCTTT.

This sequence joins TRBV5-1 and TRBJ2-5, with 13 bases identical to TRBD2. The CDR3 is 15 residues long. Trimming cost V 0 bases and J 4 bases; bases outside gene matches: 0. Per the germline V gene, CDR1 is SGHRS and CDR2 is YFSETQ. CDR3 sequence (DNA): TGCGCCAGCAGCTTGGGGACTAGCGGGAGAGAGACCCAGTACTTC. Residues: CASSLGTSGRETQYF. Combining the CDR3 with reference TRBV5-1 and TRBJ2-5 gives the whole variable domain KAGVTQTPRYLIKTRGQQVTLSCSPISGHRSVSWYQQTPGQGLQFLFEYFSETQRNKGNFPGRFSGRQFSNSRSEMNVSTLELGDSALYLCASSLGTSGRETQYFGPGTRLLVL.

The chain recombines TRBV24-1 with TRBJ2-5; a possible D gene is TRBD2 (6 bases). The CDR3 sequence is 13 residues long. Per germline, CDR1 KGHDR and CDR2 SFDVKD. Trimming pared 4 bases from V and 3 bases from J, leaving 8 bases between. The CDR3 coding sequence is TGTGCCACCAGTGAGGAGGGGAAAGAGACCCAGTACTTC. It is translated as CATSEEGKETQYF.

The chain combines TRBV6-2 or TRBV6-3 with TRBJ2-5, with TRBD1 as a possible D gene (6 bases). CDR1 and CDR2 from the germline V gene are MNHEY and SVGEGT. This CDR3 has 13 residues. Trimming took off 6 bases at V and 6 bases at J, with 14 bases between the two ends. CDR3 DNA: TGTGCCAGCAGCCAGACAGGTCAACAGACCCAGTACTTC. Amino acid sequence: CASSQTGQQTQYF.